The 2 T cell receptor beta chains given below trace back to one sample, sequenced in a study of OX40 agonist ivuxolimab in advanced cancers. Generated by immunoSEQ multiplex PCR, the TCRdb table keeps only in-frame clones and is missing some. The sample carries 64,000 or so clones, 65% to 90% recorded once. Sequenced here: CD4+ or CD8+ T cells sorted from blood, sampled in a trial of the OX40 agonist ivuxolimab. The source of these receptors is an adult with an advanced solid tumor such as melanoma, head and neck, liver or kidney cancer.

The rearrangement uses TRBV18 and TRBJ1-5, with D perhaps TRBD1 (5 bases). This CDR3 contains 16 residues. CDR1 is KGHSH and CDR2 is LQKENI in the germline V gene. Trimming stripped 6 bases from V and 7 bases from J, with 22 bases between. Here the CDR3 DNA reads TGTGCCAGCTCCCTACTACGATCAGGGATCGGCCAGCCCCAGCATTTT. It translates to CASSLLRSGIGQPQHF.

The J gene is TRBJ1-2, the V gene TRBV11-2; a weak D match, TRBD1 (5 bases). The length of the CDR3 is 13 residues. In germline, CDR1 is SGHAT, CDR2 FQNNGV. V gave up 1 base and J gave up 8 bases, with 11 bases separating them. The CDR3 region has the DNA TGTGCCAGCAGCTTAGGGCAGGGAGGCGGCTACACCTTC. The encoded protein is CASSLGQGGGYTF.